The following is a T cell receptor beta chain sequence with its context. The data stem from a study of blood T cell repertoires in COVID-19. Profiling relied on immunoSEQ multiplex PCR, and the TCRdb table lists in-frame clones only, not all of them. The data show approximately 99,000 clones, with 88% seen just once and over 2% held by the top ten. This CDR3 region has 16 residues. Germline values: CDR1 SNHLY, CDR2 FYNNEI. The trim removed 3 bases at V and 5 bases at J, leaving 9 bases unmatched. This sequence originates from a human donor in a cohort sampled during active COVID-19. The J gene is TRBJ1-2, the V gene TRBV2; the match to TRBD1 covers 10 bases. Sequenced: peripheral blood. Written as DNA, the CDR3 is TGTGCCAGCAGTGACCCGGGACAGGGGCCCCCATATGGCTACACCTTC. Protein: CASSDPGQGPPYGYTF.